Listed here is a single T cell receptor (beta chain). Its specificity is unknown. V was pared by 5 bases and J by 6 bases, with 8 bases of the junction left unmatched. The CDR3 spans 15 residues. CDR1 is SGHAT and CDR2 is FQNNGV in the germline V gene. The data originate from a study of cytomegalovirus exposure and HLA in healthy donors. Notes on the study in general: Later work showed greater clonal expansion in HLA-associated TCR beta chains than in equally common others. Compared with the roughly 670-donor mean, an Asian-associated ancestry cluster reportedly had fewer N-insertions, according to a later analysis.

The PCR was carried out with 60 Vbeta primers and 13 Jbeta primers. TCRdb keeps only in-frame clones here, not all; method: immunoSEQ multiplex PCR. The repertoire holds about 200,000 clones, over 75% seen once, with 1.5% to 2% in the top ten. The material sequenced was PBMCs. The chain couples TRBV11-2 to TRBJ2-5, with 11 bases lining up with TRBD1. The sequence was obtained from a man aged 18-30 years in good health and CMV-seronegative. The CDR3 sequence is CASSRIGQGAKTQYF. DNA of the CDR3: TGTGCCAGCAGCCGTATAGGACAGGGGGCAAAGACCCAGTACTTC.